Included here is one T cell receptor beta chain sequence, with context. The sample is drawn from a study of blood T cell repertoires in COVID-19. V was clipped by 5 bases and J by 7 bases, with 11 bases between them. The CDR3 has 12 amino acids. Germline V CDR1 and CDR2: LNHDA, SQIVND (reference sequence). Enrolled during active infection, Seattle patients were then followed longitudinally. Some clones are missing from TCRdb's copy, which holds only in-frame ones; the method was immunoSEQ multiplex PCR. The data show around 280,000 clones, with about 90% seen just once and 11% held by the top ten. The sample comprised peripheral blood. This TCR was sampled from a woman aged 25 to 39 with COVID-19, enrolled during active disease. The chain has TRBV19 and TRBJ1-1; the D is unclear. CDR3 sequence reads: CASSRGPREAFF. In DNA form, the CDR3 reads TGTGCCAGTAGTCGGGGTCCCCGTGAAGCTTTCTTT.